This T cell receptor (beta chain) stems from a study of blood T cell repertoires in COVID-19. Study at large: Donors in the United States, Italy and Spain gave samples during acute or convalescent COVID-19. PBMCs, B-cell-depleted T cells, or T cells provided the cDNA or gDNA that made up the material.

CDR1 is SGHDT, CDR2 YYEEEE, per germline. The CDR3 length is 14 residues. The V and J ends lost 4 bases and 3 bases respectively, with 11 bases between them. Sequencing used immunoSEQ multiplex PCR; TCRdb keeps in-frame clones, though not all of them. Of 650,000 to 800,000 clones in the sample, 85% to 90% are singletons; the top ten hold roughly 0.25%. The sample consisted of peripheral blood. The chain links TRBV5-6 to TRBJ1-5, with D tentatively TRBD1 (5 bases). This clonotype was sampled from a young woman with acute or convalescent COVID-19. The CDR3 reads CASSLLGPNQPQHF. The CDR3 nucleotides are TGTGCCAGCAGCCTCTTGGGGCCCAATCAGCCCCAGCATTTT. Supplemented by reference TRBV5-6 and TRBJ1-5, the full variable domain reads DAGVTQSPTHLIKTRGQQVTLRCSPKSGHDTVSWYQQALGQGPQFIFQYYEEEERQRGNFPDRFSGHQFPNYSSELNVNALLLGDSALYLCASSLLGPNQPQHFGDGTRLSIL.